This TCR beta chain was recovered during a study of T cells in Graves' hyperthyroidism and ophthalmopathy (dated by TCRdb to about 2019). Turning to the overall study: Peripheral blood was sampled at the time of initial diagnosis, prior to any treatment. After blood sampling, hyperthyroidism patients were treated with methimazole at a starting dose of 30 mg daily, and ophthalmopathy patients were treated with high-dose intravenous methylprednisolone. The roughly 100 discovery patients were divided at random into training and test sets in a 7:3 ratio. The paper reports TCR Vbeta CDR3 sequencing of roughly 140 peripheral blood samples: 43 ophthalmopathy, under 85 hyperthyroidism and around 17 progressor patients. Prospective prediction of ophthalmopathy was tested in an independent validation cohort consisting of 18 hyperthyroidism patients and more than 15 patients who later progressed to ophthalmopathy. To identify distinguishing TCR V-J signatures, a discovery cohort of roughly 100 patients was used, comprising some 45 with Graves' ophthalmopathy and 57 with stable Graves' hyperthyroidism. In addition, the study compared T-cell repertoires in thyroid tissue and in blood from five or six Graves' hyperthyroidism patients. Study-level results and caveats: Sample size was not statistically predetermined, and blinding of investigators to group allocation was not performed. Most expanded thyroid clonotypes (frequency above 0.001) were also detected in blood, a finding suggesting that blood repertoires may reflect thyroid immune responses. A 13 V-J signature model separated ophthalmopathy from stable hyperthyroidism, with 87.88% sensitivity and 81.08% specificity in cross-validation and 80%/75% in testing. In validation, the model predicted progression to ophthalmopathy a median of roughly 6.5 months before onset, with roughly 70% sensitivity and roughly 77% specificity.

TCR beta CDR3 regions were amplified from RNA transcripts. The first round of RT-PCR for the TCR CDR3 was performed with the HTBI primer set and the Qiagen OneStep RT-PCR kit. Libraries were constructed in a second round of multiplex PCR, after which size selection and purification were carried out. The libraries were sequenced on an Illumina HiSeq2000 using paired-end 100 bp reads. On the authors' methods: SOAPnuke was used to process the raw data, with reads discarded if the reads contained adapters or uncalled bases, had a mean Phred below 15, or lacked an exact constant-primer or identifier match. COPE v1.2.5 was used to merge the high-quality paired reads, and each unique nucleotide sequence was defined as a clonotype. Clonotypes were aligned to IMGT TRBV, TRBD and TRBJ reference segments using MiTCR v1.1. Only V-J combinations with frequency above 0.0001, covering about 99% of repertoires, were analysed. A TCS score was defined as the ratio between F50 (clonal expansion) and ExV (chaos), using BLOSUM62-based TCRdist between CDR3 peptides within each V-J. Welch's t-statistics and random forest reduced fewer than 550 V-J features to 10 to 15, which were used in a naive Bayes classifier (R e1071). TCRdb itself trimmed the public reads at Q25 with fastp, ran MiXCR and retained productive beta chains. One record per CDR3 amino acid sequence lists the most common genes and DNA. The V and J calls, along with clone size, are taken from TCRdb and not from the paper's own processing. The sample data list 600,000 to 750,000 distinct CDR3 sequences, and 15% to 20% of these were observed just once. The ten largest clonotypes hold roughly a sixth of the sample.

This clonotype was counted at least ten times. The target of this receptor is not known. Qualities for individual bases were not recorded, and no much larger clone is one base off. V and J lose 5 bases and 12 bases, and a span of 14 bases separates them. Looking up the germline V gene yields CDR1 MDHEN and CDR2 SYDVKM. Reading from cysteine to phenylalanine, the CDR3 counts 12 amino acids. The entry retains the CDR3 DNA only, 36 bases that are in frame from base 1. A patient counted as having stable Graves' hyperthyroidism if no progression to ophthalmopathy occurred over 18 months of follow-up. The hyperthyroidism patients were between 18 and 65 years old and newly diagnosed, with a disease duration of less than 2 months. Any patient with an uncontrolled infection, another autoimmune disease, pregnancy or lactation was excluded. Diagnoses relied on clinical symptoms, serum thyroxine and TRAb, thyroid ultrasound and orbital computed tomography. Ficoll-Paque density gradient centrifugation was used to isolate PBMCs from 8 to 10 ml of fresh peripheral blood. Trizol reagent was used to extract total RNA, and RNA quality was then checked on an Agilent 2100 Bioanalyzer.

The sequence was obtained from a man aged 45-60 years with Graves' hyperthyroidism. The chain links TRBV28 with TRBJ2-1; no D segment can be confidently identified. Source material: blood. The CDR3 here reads CASSTWTSGQFF. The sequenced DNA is TGTGCCAGCAGTACCTGGACCTCCGGGCAGTTCTTC.